This is a list of T cell receptor beta chains from one sample in a study of STAT3 mutations in large granular lymphocyte leukemia. Profiling relied on immunoSEQ multiplex PCR, and the TCRdb table lists in-frame clones only, not all of them. The data hold 35,000 to 50,000 clones, with approximately 78% observed a single time. Source material: PBMCs. The receptors here all came from a human donor with T large granular lymphocyte leukemia. Some clones in this sample may be carry-over from other donors' samples. The CDR3 runs from the conserved cysteine through the conserved F or W.

V gene	J gene	CDR3 protein
TRBV2	TRBJ2-5	CASSESIRDRGETQYF
TRBV5-1	TRBJ2-3	CASSLWGLAGGPDTQYF
TRBV23-1	TRBJ1-5	CASSLQAGPSNQPQHF
TRBV5-6	TRBJ1-6	CASSPGDLYNSPLHF
TRBV27	TRBJ2-5	CASIRSGVKETQYF
TRBV11-2	TRBJ1-2	CASSLGAGTGEGYTF
TRBV5-4	TRBJ2-5	CASSQAERRQETQYF
TRBV7-2	TRBJ1-2	CASSLYSGGYTF
TRBV5-6	TRBJ1-2	CASSFQGYGYGYTF
TRBV28	TRBJ1-2	CASTGIGYGYTF
TRBV2	TRBJ2-2	CASSETGLRGTGELFF
TRBV25-1	TRBJ2-1	CASSPLDEQFF
TRBV14	TRBJ2-3	CASSPRARAPDTQYF
TRBV30	TRBJ1-1	CAWRRQGNTEAFF
TRBV5-1	TRBJ2-3	CASSISGGPTDTQYF
TRBV4-3	TRBJ1-2	CASSQGRPNYGYTF
TRBV19	TRBJ2-3	CASSKAGRTDTQYF
TRBV2	TRBJ1-4	CASSEGTERIVF
TRBV28	TRBJ2-3	CASSLPYRVGSTDTQYF
TRBV7-9	TRBJ2-5	CASSLALQAFQETQYF
TRBV27	TRBJ1-5	CASSYDSNQPQHF
TRBV18	TRBJ1-1	CASSPNSWVVGSVQNTEAFF
TRBV9	TRBJ2-1	CASSVATWGAYNEQFF
TRBV9	TRBJ2-5	CASSVDEGAGETQYF
TRBV19	TRBJ1-5	CASSDSAGARNQPQHF
TRBV28	TRBJ1-5	CASSPSHGGNQPQHF
TRBV6-6	TRBJ1-2	CASRSRGRDGYTF
TRBV7-9	TRBJ1-3	CASSLVGTVNTIYF
TRBV28	TRBJ1-4	CASTSLTVNEKLFF
TRBV7-9	TRBJ2-7	CASSLGLSEQYF
TRBV6-5	TRBJ1-3	CASSPPVENTIYF
TRBV5-6	TRBJ1-5	CASSLLGNQPQHF
TRBV5-1	TRBJ1-2	CASSLVTGDGYTF
TRBV20-1	TRBJ1-2	CSAGTTYGYTF
TRBV2	TRBJ1-1	CASTDDRGLTEAFF
TRBV28	TRBJ2-6	CASSPPPGANVLTF
TRBV5-1	TRBJ2-5	CASSLSSSGVQETQYF
TRBV19	TRBJ1-2	CASSLDGPANYGYTF
TRBV18	TRBJ1-1	CASSPRDTTTEAFF
TRBV5-1	TRBJ1-3	CASMEGSGNTIYF
TRBV5-1	TRBJ1-3	CASSLAGTGLGNTIYF
TRBV18	TRBJ2-5	CASSPGRDRGIETQYF
TRBV10-3	TRBJ2-7	CATGGVTSEQYF
TRBV7-9	TRBJ1-1	CASSREYTEAFF
TRBV7-8	TRBJ2-2	CASRAGRQNTGELFF